The text below deals with one T cell receptor beta chain. The data were taken from a study of blood T cell repertoires in COVID-19. Assay used: immunoSEQ multiplex PCR; TCRdb lists only in-frame clones, some missing. The sample lists 150,000 to 190,000 clones; around 84% were seen once. This TCR was sampled from a woman aged 60-70 years with COVID-19, enrolled during active disease. Sequencing was carried out using peripheral blood.

The CDR3 sequence: CASSQGSASGSYEQYF. For the CDR3, the DNA is TGCGCCAGCAGCCAAGGGTCGGCTAGCGGATCCTACGAGCAGTACTTC. The genes are TRBV5-1 and TRBJ2-7; 7 bases match TRBD2. Germline CDR1 is SGHRS and CDR2 is YFSETQ. V shed 4 bases, J shed 1 base, and the junction held 11 bases outside the gene matches. The CDR3 is 16 amino acids.